The present entry profiles one TCR beta chain with its context. The CDR3 covers 13 residues. Germline V gene lookup returns CDR1 SQVTM and CDR2 ANQGSEA. V shed 3 bases, J shed 6 bases, and the junction held 7 bases outside the gene matches. Profiling relied on immunoSEQ multiplex PCR, and the TCRdb table lists in-frame clones only, not all of them. This sample has about 200,000 clones, with approximately 86% found just once. This record belongs to a study of blood T cell repertoires in COVID-19. Overall study context: The United States, Italy and Spain provided the acute and convalescent COVID-19 samples. Sample material is recorded as cDNA or gDNA derived from T cells, B-cell-depleted T cells, or PBMCs.

This TCR was sampled from a man between 18 and 35 years old with active or convalescent COVID-19. Material: peripheral blood. This chain uses TRBV29-1 with TRBJ2-7; 8 nucleotides align to TRBD2. This CDR3 reads CSVDGGDRFEQYF. In DNA form, the CDR3 reads TGCAGCGTTGACGGGGGGGATAGGTTCGAGCAGTACTTC.